One T cell receptor beta chain is described in this entry. Generated by immunoSEQ multiplex PCR, the TCRdb table keeps only in-frame clones and is missing some. The data hold 40,000 to 45,000 clones, with roughly nine tenths observed a single time. This entry is derived from a study of blood T cell repertoires in COVID-19. Study details: PBMCs, B-cell-depleted T cells, or T cells provided the cDNA or gDNA that made up the material.

The clonotype was recovered from a human donor in a cohort sampled during active COVID-19. The sequencing sample was made of peripheral blood.

Here the CDR3 reads CASSQQGAGGNQPQHF. The CDR3 coding sequence is TGTGCCAGCAGCCAGCAGGGGGCAGGGGGCAATCAGCCCCAGCATTTT. V gene TRBV5-6 combines with J gene TRBJ1-5, with 8 bases fitting TRBD1. The V and J ends lost 4 bases and 2 bases, in that order; junction bases with no gene match: 8. Germline lookup yields CDR1 SGHDT and CDR2 YYEEEE. The CDR3 has 16 amino acids. Full variable domain (missing parts from reference TRBV5-6 and TRBJ1-5): DAGVTQSPTHLIKTRGQQVTLRCSPKSGHDTVSWYQQALGQGPQFIFQYYEEEERQRGNFPDRFSGHQFPNYSSELNVNALLLGDSALYLCASSQQGAGGNQPQHFGDGTRLSIL.